The present entry profiles one T cell receptor (beta chain) with its context. Random hexamers served to reverse transcribe roughly 0.5 to 1 ug RNA. immunoSEQ multiplex PCR amplified TCR beta CDR3 across 54 Vbeta, 13 Jbeta. MiXCR was run by TCRdb on the immunoSEQ multiplex PCR reads, yielding one entry per CDR3 protein. The repertoire holds under 150,000 distinct CDR3 sequences, with approximately 95% as singletons. TEMRA cells were enriched by FACS, and CD4+ and CD8+ T cells were negatively isolated. This entry belongs to a study of CD8 T cells in Susac syndrome. Germline CDR1 and CDR2: SGHTA and FQGNSA. The CDR3 spans 16 residues. The V gene end was trimmed by 0 bases and the J gene end by 6 bases; junction bases not matched to a gene: 8.

Sequencing was done on a sample of CD4+ T cells from PBMCs. The source is a human donor with Susac syndrome. The chain employs TRBV7-2 and TRBJ2-1; 7 nucleotides align to TRBD2. The CDR3 sequence: CASSLALGGRVNEQFF. CDR3 bases: TGTGCCAGCAGCTTAGCGCTCGGCGGGAGAGTCAATGAGCAGTTCTTC.